These 27 T cell receptor beta chains originate from one sample sequenced in a study of radiation and T cells in renal cell carcinoma. The data were produced by immunoSEQ multiplex PCR, yet TCRdb's version contains in-frame clones alone and is incomplete. The sample yields nearly 50,000 clones, 65% to 90% seen once. The time point here: baseline pretreatment blood. Treatment denoted: 15 Gy SBRT to primary tumor, nephrectomy 4 weeks later. The specimen was blood, collected from a patient whose treatment included radiotherapy and nephrectomy. The receptors stem from a woman aged 70-85 years with renal cell carcinoma.

A remark on this clone: The same CDR3 also results from other DNA sequences found in this sample. The chain carries TRBV5-1 and TRBJ2-7, with 11 positions matching TRBD1. Trimming removed 4 bases from V and 3 bases from J; junction bases left unmatched: 3. The CDR3 totals 14 residues. The germline V gene encodes CDR1 SGHRS and CDR2 YFSETQ. CDR3 in DNA: TGCGCCAGCAGCCCCGGGACAGGGGGCTACGAGCAGTACTTC. Translated: CASSPGTGGYEQYF.

The CDR3 DNA follows: TGTGCCAGCAGCGCCCCCGGGACTTTTAATGAGCAGTTCTTC. As protein: CASSAPGTFNEQFF. The chain couples TRBV5-6 to TRBJ2-1, with TRBD2 as a possible D gene (6 bases). Germline V gene data show CDR1 as SGHDT and CDR2 as YYEEEE. This CDR3 has 14 amino acids. V was clipped by 4 bases and J by 7 bases, with 15 bases between them.

CDR3 protein: CASSFGTSGRIDEQYF. The CDR3 coding sequence is TGTGCCAGCAGCTTCGGGACTAGCGGGAGGATCGACGAGCAGTACTTC. The V and J genes are TRBV7-2 and TRBJ2-7; 15 nucleotides align to TRBD2. The CDR3 consists of 16 residues. Germline loops: CDR1 SGHTA, CDR2 FQGNSA. The V gene end was trimmed by 3 bases and the J gene end by 5 bases; junction bases not matched to a gene: 5.

A few counts support this clone. The chain recombines TRBV9 with TRBJ1-1, with D tentatively TRBD1 (6 bases). Germline assignment: CDR1 SGDLS and CDR2 YYNGEE. This CDR3 is 16 amino acids long. V was trimmed by 3 bases and J by 0 bases, leaving 15 bases between them. As DNA, the CDR3 is TGTGCCAGCAGCGAGGCCCCGGGACAAGTGAACACTGAAGCTTTCTTT. It specifies CASSEAPGQVNTEAFF.

This clone has more than one count but fewer than ten. The CDR3 bases are TGTGCCAGCAGCTTGTTCCTGACACCCACTGAAGCTTTCTTT. Protein sequence: CASSLFLTPTEAFF. This chain joins TRBV7-2 and TRBJ1-1; D is ambiguous. There are 14 residues in the CDR3. The V gene's germline CDR1 is SGHTA and CDR2 FQGNSA. Trimming removed 3 bases at V and 4 bases at J, with 12 bases between. Supplemented by reference TRBV7-2 and TRBJ1-1, the full variable domain reads GAGVSQSPSNKVTEKGKDVELRCDPISGHTALYWYRQSLGQGLEFLIYFQGNSAPDKSGLPSDRFSAERTGGSVSTLTIQRTQQEDSAVYLCASSLFLTPTEAFFGQGTRLTVV.

The count of this clone is one. The genes are TRBV7-8 and TRBJ2-1; weak D call: TRBD1 (5 bases). CDR1 is SGHVS and CDR2 is FQNEAQ in the germline V gene. The germline V and J ends were trimmed by 3 bases and 7 bases, with 10 bases remaining between them. The CDR3 covers 13 residues. CDR3 DNA: TGTGCCAGCAGCTTTCAGGGTTGGAATGAGCAGTTCTTC. It codes for CASSFQGWNEQFF.

The chain couples TRBV30 to TRBJ1-1, with D possibly being TRBD1 (5 bases). The CDR3 extends over 12 amino acids. V lost 3 bases to trimming and J lost 4 bases, with 9 bases between them. From germline, CDR1 is GTSNPN and CDR2 SVGIG (reference sequence). CDR3 amino acids: CAWRGVATEAFF. The CDR3 bases are TGTGCCTGGAGAGGGGTGGCCACTGAAGCTTTCTTT.

The chain couples TRBV19 to TRBJ1-6; the D is unclear. The germline V gene has CDR1 LNHDA and CDR2 SQIVND (reference sequence). Between the trimmed V and J ends, which lost 5 bases and 0 bases, there was a span of 17 bases. This CDR3 contains 18 residues. CDR3 DNA: TGTGCCAGTAGTTATGGGCACGGTCAAGTCTCCTATAATTCACCCCTCCACTTT. This sequence encodes CASSYGHGQVSYNSPLHF.

The chain employs TRBV27 and TRBJ1-4; D is undetermined. Germline V gene data show CDR1 as MNHEY and CDR2 as SMNVEV (reference sequence). V was shortened by 6 bases and J by 8 bases, with 10 bases between the two germline ends. This CDR3 spans 12 amino acids. The chain's CDR3 is CASSPWGEKLFF. In nucleotides, the CDR3 is TGTGCCAGCAGCCCCTGGGGAGAAAAACTGTTTTTT.

This chain joins TRBV11-2 and TRBJ2-2, with 9 bases identical to TRBD1. The CDR3 loop spans 16 amino acids. V was clipped by 2 bases and J by 2 bases; unmatched bases: 3. Germline CDR1 is SGHAT and CDR2 is FQNNGV. The CDR3 is CASSLWGQGNTGELFF. In DNA form, the CDR3 reads TGTGCCAGCAGCTTATGGGGACAGGGAAACACCGGGGAGCTGTTTTTT.

The chain carries TRBV7-9 and TRBJ2-5; D unresolved. CDR1 is SEHNR, CDR2 FQNEAQ, per germline (reference sequence). The CDR3 loop spans 14 amino acids. Trimming took 5 bases from V and 2 from J, leaving 12 bases between them. CDR3 coding DNA: TGTGCCAGCAGCCTACCGGGTCCTCAAGAGACCCAGTACTTC. This gives the protein CASSLPGPQETQYF.

J is TRBJ1-2 and V is TRBV2; D gene ambiguous. Germline V CDR1 and CDR2: SNHLY, FYNNEI. The V gene lost 6 bases and the J gene lost 5 bases, with 19 bases spanning the gap. This CDR3 has 15 residues. In nucleotides, the CDR3 is TGTGCCAGCAGGGAGAGTGGAACTTGGGATTATGGCTACACCTTC. This encodes CASRESGTWDYGYTF.

The chain combines TRBV4-2 with TRBJ2-7, with D possibly being TRBD2 (6 bases). The V gene lost 0 bases and the J gene lost 2 bases, with 11 bases spanning the gap. The germline CDR1 and CDR2 sequences are LGHNA and YNFKEQ. This CDR3 comprises 15 residues. The CDR3 is CASSQEGSGPYEQYF. DNA of the CDR3: TGTGCCAGCAGCCAAGAGGGTAGCGGACCCTACGAGCAGTACTTC.

This clone came up once. The rearrangement joins TRBV7-2 to TRBJ2-7; 7 nucleotides align to TRBD1. The CDR3 sequence is 17 residues long. The V gene's germline CDR1 is SGHTA and CDR2 FQGNSA. J lost 3 bases, V lost 4 bases, and 15 bases had no gene match. CDR3 sequence reads: CASSYSHGQVTLYEQYF. The CDR3 DNA reads TGTGCCAGCAGCTACTCTCATGGACAGGTTACTCTCTACGAGCAGTACTTC.

The CDR3, as DNA: TGTGCCAGCAGCAAAGCGGAGGAGCGGGAGGGGCCAGATACGCAGTATTTT. It codes for CASSKAEEREGPDTQYF. The rearrangement uses TRBV21-1 and TRBJ2-3; whether TRBD2, the table's D call, matches the DNA was not checked. TRBV21-1 counts as a pseudogene. The CDR3 extends over 17 amino acids.

The table lists this clone with a count of one. The V gene is TRBV27, the J gene TRBJ1-6, with D unresolved. There are 14 residues in the CDR3. Germline V gene data show CDR1 as MNHEY and CDR2 as SMNVEV (reference sequence). The V end was cut by 4 bases, the J end by 5 bases, with 9 bases between. DNA for the CDR3: TGTGCCAGCAGTTCCCGGGTCGATAATTCACCCCTCCACTTT. It codes for CASSSRVDNSPLHF.

The V gene is TRBV2, the J gene TRBJ1-3; D is unresolved. The CDR3 extends over 12 amino acids. Germline assignment: CDR1 SNHLY and CDR2 FYNNEI. V was pared by 6 bases and J by 4 bases, with 7 bases between. CDR3 bases: TGTGCCAGCAGGGAACGAGGAAACACCATATATTTT. This gives the protein CASRERGNTIYF.

The chain links TRBV14 to TRBJ1-1; no definite D call. CDR3 length: 10 residues. From germline, CDR1 is SGHDN and CDR2 FVKESK. Between the trimmed V and J ends, which lost 10 bases and 1 base, there was a span of 4 bases. In DNA form, the CDR3 reads TGTGCCACCGGGAACACTGAAGCTTTCTTT. Amino acids: CATGNTEAFF.

The chain has TRBV5-1 and TRBJ2-2; D unclear. Trimming left V 0 bases short and J 1 base short, with 4 bases between. The CDR3 spans 14 residues. The germline V gene has CDR1 SGHRS and CDR2 YFSETQ. CDR3 DNA: TGCGCCAGCAGCTTGGACAGGAACACCGGGGAGCTGTTTTTT. It yields the protein CASSLDRNTGELFF.

The chain combines TRBV6-6 with TRBJ2-5; 8 bases are a match to TRBD2. The CDR3 sequence is 16 residues long. Looked up from germline, CDR1 is MNHNY and CDR2 is SVGAGI (reference sequence). The V gene end was trimmed by 6 bases and the J gene end by 5 bases; junction bases not matched to a gene: 14. This CDR3 reads CASSAQRGGVGETQYF. The DNA for the CDR3 is TGTGCCAGCAGCGCACAACGGGGGGGCGTCGGGGAGACCCAGTACTTC.

V and J are TRBV5-6 and TRBJ2-5; 8 bases align to TRBD2. Germline V gives CDR1 SGHDT, CDR2 YYEEEE. The CDR3 runs to 15 residues. V was clipped by 3 bases and J by 2 bases; unmatched bases: 6. The CDR3 reads CASSSSGGWQETQYF. DNA for the CDR3: TGTGCCAGCAGCTCGAGCGGGGGTTGGCAAGAGACCCAGTACTTC. The entire variable domain, with the rest obtained from reference TRBV5-6 and TRBJ2-5, is as follows: DAGVTQSPTHLIKTRGQQVTLRCSPKSGHDTVSWYQQALGQGPQFIFQYYEEEERQRGNFPDRFSGHQFPNYSSELNVNALLLGDSALYLCASSSSGGWQETQYFGPGTRLLVL.

The rearrangement links TRBV5-1 to TRBJ2-7; TRBD2 agrees at 7 bases. This CDR3 has 15 amino acids. Trimming at V came to 0 bases and at J to 0 bases, leaving 3 bases not matched to a gene. From germline, CDR1 is SGHRS and CDR2 YFSETQ. The CDR3 is CASSLVLASSYEQYF. DNA of the CDR3: TGCGCCAGCAGCTTGGTACTAGCGAGCTCCTACGAGCAGTACTTC. Drawing the rest from reference TRBV5-1 and TRBJ2-7, the complete variable domain is KAGVTQTPRYLIKTRGQQVTLSCSPISGHRSVSWYQQTPGQGLQFLFEYFSETQRNKGNFPGRFSGRQFSNSRSEMNVSTLELGDSALYLCASSLVLASSYEQYFGPGTRLTVT.

This chain joins TRBV7-2 and TRBJ1-4; 8 nucleotides agree with TRBD1. Germline V gene lookup returns CDR1 SGHTA and CDR2 FQGNSA. The CDR3 runs 16 residues. Trimming removed 3 bases from V and 5 bases from J; junction bases left unmatched: 8. CDR3 region: CASSLGWTGRNEKLFF. As DNA, the CDR3 is TGTGCCAGCAGCTTGGGGTGGACAGGGCGGAATGAAAAACTGTTTTTT.

The rearrangement links TRBV5-1 to TRBJ2-7; weak D call: TRBD1 (5 bases). CDR1 SGHRS and CDR2 YFSETQ come from the germline V gene. The CDR3 length is 14 residues. The ends were cut back, 4 bases at V and 4 bases at J, with 15 bases in the middle. DNA for the CDR3: TGCGCCAGCAGCAGGGGCCTCAGGTCTTACGAGCAGTACTTC. Its protein is CASSRGLRSYEQYF.

This chain links TRBV5-8 with TRBJ2-5; 7 bases agree with TRBD2. Germline V gene lookup returns CDR1 SGHTS and CDR2 YDEGEE. Trimming took 4 bases from V and 9 from J; bases not matched to a gene: 18. This CDR3 comprises 16 residues. CDR3 region: CASSGELAARSEAQYF. In nucleotides, the CDR3 is TGTGCCAGCAGCGGAGAGCTAGCGGCTAGGTCGGAGGCCCAGTACTTC.

The chain couples TRBV7-3 to TRBJ2-1; tentative D call: TRBD2 (7 bases). This CDR3 has 16 residues. The V end lost 5 bases, the J end lost 0 bases, and 14 bases lay between the germline ends. Germline CDR1 and CDR2: SGHTA and FQGTGA. The DNA for the CDR3 is TGTGCCAGCAGCCCCTACGGGGGGCGCTCCTACAATGAGCAGTTCTTC. Protein: CASSPYGGRSYNEQFF.

The chain uses TRBV2 and TRBJ2-3, with 14 bases matching TRBD2. The CDR3 contains 17 residues. Germline CDR1 and CDR2: SNHLY and FYNNEI. J was trimmed by 5 bases and V by 3 bases; bases with no gene match: 7. CDR3 bases: TGTGCCAGCAGTGAGCGGGGACTAGCGGGAGCGGAAGATACGCAGTATTTT. As protein: CASSERGLAGAEDTQYF.